Here is one T cell receptor (beta chain) with its context. As yet, its antigen is unknown. Since a much larger clone is just one base distant, this may be a read error. This sample is part of a study of beta chain features in type 1 diabetes. Study overall: What patients shared with healthy donors was a similar profile of age, gender and cell yields. General study points: cDNA sequencing could over-represent cells with high TCR expression. Patients with Type 1 diabetes showed moderately but significantly shorter TCRB CDR3s in all four CD4+ subsets.

Sequencing targeted expressed TCRB transcripts, as all isolated RNA had been reverse transcribed. Profiling relied on immunoSEQ multiplex PCR, and the TCRdb table lists in-frame clones only, not all of them. Of roughly 400,000 clones listed, 9.5% to 10% were seen once; the top ten hold about 0.6%. The CDR3 sequence is 13 residues long. Germline lookup yields CDR1 SEHNR and CDR2 FQNEAQ (reference sequence). The V end was cut by 8 bases, the J end by 5 bases, with 15 bases between. Sampling consisted of one heparinised blood draw per donor, averaging approximately 120 mL. The sequence derives from a man aged 30-40 years with type 1 diabetes. Sequenced material: central memory CD4+ T cells from blood. The chain carries TRBV7-9 and TRBJ1-2; a weak D match, TRBD1 (6 bases). The CDR3 DNA reads TGTGCCAGCCGGCGGGGGGCGGGGTATGGCTACACCTTC. This translates into CASRRGAGYGYTF.